This TCR beta chain derives from a study of patients and donors after allogeneic stem cell transplantation. In this sample, this clonotype turned up a few times. TCRdb reprocessed the RT-PCR reads with MiXCR, giving one entry per CDR3 protein. The sample includes roughly 960,000 distinct CDR3 sequences, around 17% of them seen just once. Trimming took 6 bases from V and 3 from J; bases not matched to a gene: 4. The CDR3 has 14 amino acids. This chain joins TRBV23-1 and TRBJ2-5, with TRBD1 identical over 10 bases. TRBV23-1 is an ORF; its function is uncertain. The material sequenced was blood, either unsorted or a sorted T cell fraction (not recorded which). This sequence originates from a human donor who was either an allogeneic HSCT recipient or a stem cell or donor lymphocyte infusion donor (not recorded which). It is not recorded whose cells these are; they may come from a transplant donor. The DNA of the CDR3 is TGCGCCAGCAGCCTGGACAGGGGGAAAGAGACCCAGTACTTC. Translating it yields CASSLDRGKETQYF.